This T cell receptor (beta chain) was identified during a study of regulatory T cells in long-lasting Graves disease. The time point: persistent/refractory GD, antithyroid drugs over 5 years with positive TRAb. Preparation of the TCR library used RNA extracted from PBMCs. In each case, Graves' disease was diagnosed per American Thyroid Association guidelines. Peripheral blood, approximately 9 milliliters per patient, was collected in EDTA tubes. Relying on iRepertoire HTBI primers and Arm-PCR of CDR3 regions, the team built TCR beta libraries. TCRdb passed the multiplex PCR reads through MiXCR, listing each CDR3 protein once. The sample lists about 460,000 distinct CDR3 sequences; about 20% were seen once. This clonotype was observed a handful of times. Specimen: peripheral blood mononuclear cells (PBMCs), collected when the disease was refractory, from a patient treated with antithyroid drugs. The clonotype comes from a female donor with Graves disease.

The CDR3 here is CASSQYKNTEAFF. In DNA, the CDR3 is TGTGCCAGCAGCCAATACAAGAACACTGAAGCTTTCTTT. The chain combines TRBV6-1 with TRBJ1-1, with D unresolved. There are 13 residues in the CDR3. The germline CDR1 and CDR2 sequences are MNHNS and SASEGT. V lost 6 bases, J lost 1 base, and 9 bases lay in between.